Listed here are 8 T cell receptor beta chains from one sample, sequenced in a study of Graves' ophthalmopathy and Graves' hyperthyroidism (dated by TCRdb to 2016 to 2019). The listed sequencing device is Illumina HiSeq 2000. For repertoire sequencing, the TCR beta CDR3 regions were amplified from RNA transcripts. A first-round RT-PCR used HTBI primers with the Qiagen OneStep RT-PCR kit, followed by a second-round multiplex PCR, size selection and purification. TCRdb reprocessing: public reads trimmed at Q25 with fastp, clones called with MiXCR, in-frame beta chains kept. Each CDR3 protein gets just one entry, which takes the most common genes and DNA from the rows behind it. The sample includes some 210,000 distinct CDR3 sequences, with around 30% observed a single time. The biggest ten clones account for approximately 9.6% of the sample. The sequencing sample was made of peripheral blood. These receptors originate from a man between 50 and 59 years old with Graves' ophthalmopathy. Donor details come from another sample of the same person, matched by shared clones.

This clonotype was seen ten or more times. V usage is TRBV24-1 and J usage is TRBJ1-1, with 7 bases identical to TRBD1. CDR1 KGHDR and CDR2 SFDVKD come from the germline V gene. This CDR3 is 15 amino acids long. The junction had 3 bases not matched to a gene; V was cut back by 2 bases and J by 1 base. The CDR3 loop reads CATSDSGTANTEAFF. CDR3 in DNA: TGTGCCACCAGTGATTCCGGGACAGCGAACACTGAAGCTTTCTTT.

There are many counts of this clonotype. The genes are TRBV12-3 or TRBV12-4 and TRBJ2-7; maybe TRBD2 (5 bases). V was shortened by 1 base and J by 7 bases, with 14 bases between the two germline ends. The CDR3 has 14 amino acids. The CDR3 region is CASSLGGLRGEQYF. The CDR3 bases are TGTGCCAGCAGTTTAGGCGGGCTCAGAGGGGAGCAGTACTTC.

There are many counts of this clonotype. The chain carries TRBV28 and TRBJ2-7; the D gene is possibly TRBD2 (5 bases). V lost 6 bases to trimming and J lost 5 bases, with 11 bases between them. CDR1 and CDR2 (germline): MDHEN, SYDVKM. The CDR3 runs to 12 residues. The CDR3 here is CASRTKRNEQYF. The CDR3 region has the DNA TGTGCCAGCAGGACCAAGCGGAACGAGCAGTACTTC.

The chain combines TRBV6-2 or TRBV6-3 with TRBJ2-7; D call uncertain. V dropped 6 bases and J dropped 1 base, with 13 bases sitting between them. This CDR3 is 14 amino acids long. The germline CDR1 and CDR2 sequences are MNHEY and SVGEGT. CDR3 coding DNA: TGTGCCAGCAGGGATCGACTCTTATCCTACGAGCAGTACTTC. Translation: CASRDRLLSYEQYF.

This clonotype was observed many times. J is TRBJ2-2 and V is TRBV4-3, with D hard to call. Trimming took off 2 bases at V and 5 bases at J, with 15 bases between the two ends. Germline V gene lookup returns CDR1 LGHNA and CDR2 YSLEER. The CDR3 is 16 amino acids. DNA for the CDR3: TGCGCCAGCAGCCAATCAACGACGGCGAGGACCGGGGAGCTGTTTTTT. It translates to CASSQSTTARTGELFF.

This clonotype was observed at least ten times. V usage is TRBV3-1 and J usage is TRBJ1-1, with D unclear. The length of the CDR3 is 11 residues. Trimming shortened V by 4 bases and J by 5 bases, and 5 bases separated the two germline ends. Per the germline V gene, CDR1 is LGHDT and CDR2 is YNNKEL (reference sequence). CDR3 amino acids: CASSRDTEAFF. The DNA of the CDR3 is TGTGCCAGCAGCCGTGATACTGAAGCTTTCTTT. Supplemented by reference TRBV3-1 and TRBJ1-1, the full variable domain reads DTAVSQTPKYLVTQMGNDKSIKCEQNLGHDTMYWYKQDSKKFLKIMFSYNNKELIINETVPNRFSPKSPDKAHLNLHINSLELGDSAVYFCASSRDTEAFFGQGTRLTVV.

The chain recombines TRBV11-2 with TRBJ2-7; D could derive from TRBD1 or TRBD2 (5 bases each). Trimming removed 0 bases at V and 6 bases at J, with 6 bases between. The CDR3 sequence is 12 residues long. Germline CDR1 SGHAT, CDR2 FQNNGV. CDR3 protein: CASSLEGTEQYF. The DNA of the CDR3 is TGTGCCAGCAGCTTAGAGGGGACCGAGCAGTACTTC.

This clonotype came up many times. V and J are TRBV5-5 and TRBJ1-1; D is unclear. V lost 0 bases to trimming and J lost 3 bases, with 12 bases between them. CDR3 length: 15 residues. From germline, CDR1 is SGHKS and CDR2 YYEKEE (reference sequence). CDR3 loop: CASSLGELFYTEAFF. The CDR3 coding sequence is TGTGCCAGCAGCTTGGGGGAGTTGTTTTACACTGAAGCTTTCTTT.